The 20 T cell receptor beta chains below come from one sample, sequenced in a study of a mutant IDH1 vaccine in newly diagnosed glioma. Time point noted: baseline, week 1 (first vaccination visit). Sample treatment: pre-vaccination baseline after standard-of-care therapy. The assay was immunoSEQ multiplex PCR, and TCRdb's table has in-frame clones only and misses some. The sample contains 75,000 to 100,000 clones, around 90% of which appear only once. The source material was PBMCs, sampled from a glioma patient treated with radiotherapy, temozolomide or both. These receptors were collected from a woman between 50 and 59 years old with glioma.

This rearrangement joins TRBV2 to TRBJ2-7, with TRBD1 matching over 7 bases. Germline-derived CDR1 and CDR2 are SNHLY and FYNNEI. Trimming removed 7 bases from V and 6 bases from J; junction bases left unmatched: 15. The CDR3 has 15 residues. CDR3 DNA: TGTGCCAGCACCGAGACAGGGCCTTACCTACGCGAGCAGTACTTC. It encodes CASTETGPYLREQYF.

This clone was seen a single time. CDR3 nucleotide sequence: TGTGCCAGTAGTATACAGGAAAGCAATCAGCCCCAGCATTTT. Residues: CASSIQESNQPQHF. This rearrangement joins TRBV19 to TRBJ1-5; the D is unclear. The CDR3 sequence is 14 residues long. CDR1 and CDR2 (germline): LNHDA, SQIVND (reference sequence). The ends were cut back, 2 bases at V and 1 base at J, with 6 bases in the middle.

J is TRBJ1-2 and V is TRBV28; D is possibly TRBD1 (5 bases). The CDR3 consists of 16 residues. Germline CDR1 is MDHEN and CDR2 is SYDVKM. Trimming removed 4 bases at V and 1 base at J, with 16 bases between. CDR3 coding DNA: TGTGCCAGCAGTTCTCCCCGCCCGGGGCATAACTATGGCTACACCTTC. It translates to CASSSPRPGHNYGYTF.

This rearrangement joins TRBV29-1 to TRBJ2-2; possibly TRBD2 for D (6 bases). Trimming shortened V by 4 bases and J by 7 bases, and 10 bases separated the two germline ends. CDR3 length: 12 residues. Germline CDR1 SQVTM, CDR2 ANQGSEA. CDR3 bases: TGCAGCGTTGCGGGGGTAGGCGGGGAGCTGTTTTTT. This codes for CSVAGVGGELFF.

The count of this clone is one. The chain recombines TRBV7-6 with TRBJ2-7; TRBD1 matches 9 bases. Per the germline V gene, CDR1 is SGHVS and CDR2 is FNYEAQ. Unmatched junction bases numbered 10, after V lost 4 bases and J lost 9 bases. There are 14 residues in the CDR3. In DNA form, the CDR3 reads TGTGCCAGCAGCTGGGACAGGGACCATGTGGGGCAGTACTTC. It yields the protein CASSWDRDHVGQYF.

The V gene is TRBV7-8, the J gene TRBJ1-1, with D hard to call. The CDR3 totals 14 residues. CDR1 is SGHVS, CDR2 FQNEAQ, per germline. The V end lost 4 bases, the J end lost 4 bases, and 13 bases lay between the germline ends. The CDR3 nucleotides are TGTGCCAGCAGCTCAGACCGCACGGGCACTGAAGCTTTCTTT. Translation: CASSSDRTGTEAFF.

This chain joins TRBV7-9 and TRBJ2-7, with 7 bases aligning to TRBD1. This CDR3 has 16 residues. Per the germline V gene, CDR1 is SEHNR and CDR2 is FQNEAQ (reference sequence). V lost 0 bases to trimming and J lost 4 bases; unmatched junction nucleotides: 9. The CDR3 is CASSLAVGTEPYEQYF. The CDR3 DNA reads as TGTGCCAGCAGCTTAGCGGTCGGGACAGAGCCATACGAGCAGTACTTC.

The chain uses TRBV6-1 and TRBJ1-1; TRBD1 might be the D (6 bases). V lost 11 bases, J lost 0 bases, and 13 bases lay in between. The CDR3 sequence is 13 residues long. Germline CDR1 MNHNS, CDR2 SASEGT. The CDR3 reads CALGQLLNTEAFF. The CDR3 nucleotides are TGTGCCCTTGGACAGCTACTGAACACTGAAGCTTTCTTT.

This chain links TRBV28 with TRBJ1-1; D ambiguous. The CDR3 extends over 14 amino acids. The V end was cut by 7 bases, the J end by 1 base, with 13 bases between. Germline values: CDR1 MDHEN, CDR2 SYDVKM. The CDR3 DNA reads TGTGCCAGCACCCACGATGGGTGGAACACTGAAGCTTTCTTT. Translated: CASTHDGWNTEAFF.

This chain joins TRBV7-8 and TRBJ1-1; D remains ambiguous. CDR1 is SGHVS, CDR2 FQNEAQ, per germline. This CDR3 spans 14 amino acids. V lost 2 bases and J 2 bases, leaving 9 bases between the germline ends. The CDR3 sequence is CASSLQTSNTEAFF. CDR3 DNA: TGTGCCAGCAGCTTACAGACATCCAACACTGAAGCTTTCTTT. Full variable domain (remainder filled in from reference TRBV7-8 and TRBJ1-1): GAGVSQSPRYKVAKRGQDVALRCDPISGHVSLFWYQQALGQGPEFLTYFQNEAQLDKSGLPSDRFFAERPEGSVSTLKIQRTQQEDSAVYLCASSLQTSNTEAFFGQGTRLTVV.

V gene TRBV23-1 combines with J gene TRBJ1-2; D unclear. TRBV23-1 is filed as an ORF, its function uncertain. The CDR3 extends over 15 amino acids. The V end lost 5 bases, the J end lost 4 bases, and 17 bases lay between the germline ends. CDR3 sequence reads: CASSLTRAQFYGYTF. The CDR3 nucleotides read TGCGCCAGCAGTTTAACCCGGGCACAGTTCTATGGCTACACCTTC.

The V call is TRBV4-2, the J call TRBJ2-7; a weak D match, TRBD2 (5 bases). The germline V gene encodes CDR1 LGHNA and CDR2 YNFKEQ. V was trimmed by 0 bases and J by 6 bases, leaving 15 bases between them. The CDR3 consists of 15 residues. The chain's CDR3 is CASSQESRGNREQYF. CDR3 DNA: TGTGCCAGCAGCCAAGAGAGTCGAGGGAACCGCGAGCAGTACTTC.

This rearrangement joins TRBV19 to TRBJ2-7, with 8 bases that match TRBD2. V was clipped by 4 bases and J by 3 bases; unmatched bases: 14. Germline V gene sequence: CDR1 LNHDA, CDR2 SQIVND (reference sequence). This CDR3 comprises 17 residues. The CDR3 protein is CASSTGDSGTGGYEQYF. The CDR3 nucleotides are TGTGCCAGTAGTACAGGGGATAGCGGGACGGGAGGCTACGAGCAGTACTTC.

This clone was counted a single time. The V gene is TRBV28, the J gene TRBJ1-5; D is perhaps TRBD1 (5 bases). This CDR3 has 13 amino acids. Germline CDR1 is MDHEN and CDR2 is SYDVKM. V was pared by 3 bases and J by 5 bases, with 8 bases between. The CDR3 DNA is TGTGCCAGCAGTTTGGGGCAAGATCAGCCCCAGCATTTT. Its translation is CASSLGQDQPQHF.

This CDR3 reads CASTSQGSSYEQYF. For the CDR3, the DNA is TGCGCCAGCACCTCGCAGGGGTCCTCCTACGAGCAGTACTTC. J is TRBJ2-7 and V is TRBV5-1; maybe TRBD1 (6 bases). This CDR3 is 14 amino acids long. The germline CDR1 and CDR2 sequences are SGHRS and YFSETQ. The ends were cut back, 6 bases at V and 0 bases at J, with 13 bases in the middle.

The rearrangement links TRBV2 to TRBJ1-4, with a weak D call TRBD1 (5 bases). Germline values: CDR1 SNHLY, CDR2 FYNNEI. V gave up 3 bases and J gave up 5 bases, with 10 bases separating them. CDR3 length: 14 residues. CDR3 loop: CASSEGTRNEKLFF. The CDR3 DNA sequence: TGTGCCAGCAGTGAGGGGACCCGAAATGAAAAACTGTTTTTT.

This chain joins TRBV25-1 and TRBJ2-1, with TRBD1 matching over 10 bases. The CDR3 extends over 15 amino acids. CDR1 is MGHDK, CDR2 SYGVNS, per germline. V lost 2 bases, J lost 8 bases, and 6 bases stayed unmatched. CDR3 DNA: TGTGCCAGCAGTGAACCTGGGACAGGGGTCTATGAGCAGTTCTTC. Translated, it gives CASSEPGTGVYEQFF.

DNA of the CDR3: TGTGCCAGCAGGCGTCAGGGACCTACTAACTATGGCTACACCTTC. It translates to CASRRQGPTNYGYTF. The chain combines TRBV7-9 with TRBJ1-2, with TRBD1 as a possible D gene (5 bases). CDR1 is SEHNR, CDR2 FQNEAQ, per germline (reference sequence). Trimming cost V 6 bases and J 0 bases, with 14 bases left between them. The CDR3 sequence is 15 residues long.

As concerns this clone: An end of the junction differs from the germline gene, which may be a read error. The genes are TRBV10-1 and TRBJ1-1; D is perhaps TRBD1 (6 bases). This CDR3 is built from 13 residues. Germline V lookup: CDR1 WNHNN, CDR2 SYGVQD (reference sequence). Here the CDR3 DNA reads TGCGCCGGCAGTGCACAGGGGAACACTGAAGCTTTCTTT. It codes for CAGSAQGNTEAFF.

The rearrangement uses TRBV30 and TRBJ2-5; 7 bases agree with TRBD2. Judging by the DNA end, TRBJ2-7 fits better; the J call may be wrong. Per germline, CDR1 GTSNPN and CDR2 SVGIG (reference sequence). This CDR3 has 15 residues. CDR3 in DNA: TGTGCCTGGAGTGTAGATCCGGGAGGCACCTACGAGCAGTACTTC. It encodes CAWSVDPGGTYEQYF.